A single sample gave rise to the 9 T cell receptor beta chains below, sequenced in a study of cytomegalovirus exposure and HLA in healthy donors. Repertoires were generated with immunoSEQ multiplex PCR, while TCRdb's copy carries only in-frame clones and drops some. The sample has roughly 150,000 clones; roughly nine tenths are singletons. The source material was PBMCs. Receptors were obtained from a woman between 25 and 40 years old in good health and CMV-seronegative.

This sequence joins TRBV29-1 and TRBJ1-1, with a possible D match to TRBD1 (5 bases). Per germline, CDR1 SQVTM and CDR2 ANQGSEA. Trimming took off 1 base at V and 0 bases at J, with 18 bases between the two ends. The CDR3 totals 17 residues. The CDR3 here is CSVEAFTWGGVNTEAFF. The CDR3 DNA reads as TGCAGCGTTGAAGCATTCACTTGGGGGGGAGTGAACACTGAAGCTTTCTTT.

The CDR3 spells CASSSALGSGGPPYEQYF. For the CDR3, the DNA is TGTGCCAGCAGCTCCGCCCTCGGATCTGGAGGACCACCCTACGAGCAGTACTTC. The chain joins TRBV5-6 to TRBJ2-7; a weak D match, TRBD2 (5 bases). Deletions cut 3 bases from V and 2 bases from J, with 24 bases between. This CDR3 has 18 amino acids. Germline V gives CDR1 SGHDT, CDR2 YYEEEE.

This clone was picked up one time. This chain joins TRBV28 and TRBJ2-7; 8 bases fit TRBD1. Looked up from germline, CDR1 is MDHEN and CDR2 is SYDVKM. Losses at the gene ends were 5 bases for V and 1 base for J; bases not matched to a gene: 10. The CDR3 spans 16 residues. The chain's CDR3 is CASSGDFGTGSYEQYF. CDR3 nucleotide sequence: TGTGCCAGCAGTGGAGATTTCGGGACAGGTTCCTACGAGCAGTACTTC.

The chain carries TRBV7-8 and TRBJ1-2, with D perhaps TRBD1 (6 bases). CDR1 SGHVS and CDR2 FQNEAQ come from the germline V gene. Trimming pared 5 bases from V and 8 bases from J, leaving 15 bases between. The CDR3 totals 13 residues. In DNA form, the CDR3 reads TGTGCCAGCAGCCCGGCGGGGACAACCGGCTACACCTTC. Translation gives CASSPAGTTGYTF.

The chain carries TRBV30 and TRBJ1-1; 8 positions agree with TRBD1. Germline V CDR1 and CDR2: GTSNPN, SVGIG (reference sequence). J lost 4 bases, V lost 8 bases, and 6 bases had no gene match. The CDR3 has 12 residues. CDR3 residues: CAADRGGTEAFF. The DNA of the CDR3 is TGTGCCGCTGACAGGGGAGGCACTGAAGCTTTCTTT.

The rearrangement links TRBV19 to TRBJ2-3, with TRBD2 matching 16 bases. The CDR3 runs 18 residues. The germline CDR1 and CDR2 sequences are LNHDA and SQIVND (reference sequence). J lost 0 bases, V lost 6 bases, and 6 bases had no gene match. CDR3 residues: CASRTGTSGRASTDTQYF. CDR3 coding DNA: TGTGCCAGTAGAACCGGGACTAGCGGGAGGGCTAGCACAGATACGCAGTATTTT.

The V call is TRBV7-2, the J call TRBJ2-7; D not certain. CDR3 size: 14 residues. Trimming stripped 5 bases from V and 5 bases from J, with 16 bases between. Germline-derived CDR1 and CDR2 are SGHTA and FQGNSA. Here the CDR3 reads CASSPGFAEDEQYF. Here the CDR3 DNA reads TGTGCCAGCAGCCCCGGCTTCGCCGAAGACGAGCAGTACTTC.

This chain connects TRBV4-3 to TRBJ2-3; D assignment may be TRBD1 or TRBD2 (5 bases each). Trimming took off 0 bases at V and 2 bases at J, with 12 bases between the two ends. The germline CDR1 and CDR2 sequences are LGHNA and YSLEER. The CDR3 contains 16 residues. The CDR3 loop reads CASSQDHEGPTDTQYF. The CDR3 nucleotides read TGCGCCAGCAGCCAAGACCATGAGGGGCCCACAGATACGCAGTATTTT.

The CDR3 loop reads CASNRDRSYEQYF. The CDR3 DNA reads as TGTGCCAGCAACCGGGACAGGTCCTACGAGCAGTACTTC. The V and J genes are TRBV6-1 and TRBJ2-7; 8 positions match TRBD1. The CDR3 runs to 13 residues. Trimming cost V 7 bases and J 1 base; bases outside gene matches: 3. In germline, CDR1 is MNHNS, CDR2 SASEGT.